The clone carrying this TCR beta chain was recorded a few times. This entry belongs to a study of blood T cells in healthy people across ages. The CDR3 is 17 residues long. V lost 6 bases, J lost 3 bases, and 11 bases stayed unmatched. The germline gives CDR1 MNHNS, CDR2 SASEGT. Then a second PCR, running about 7 to 11 cycles, was carried out with a sample-barcoded 5' primer and a J-beta primer mix. TCRdb independently ran MiXCR on the 5' RACE reads; one entry per CDR3 protein. The table lists about 1,600,000 distinct CDR3 sequences, about 40% of them singletons. The sequenced sample consisted of blood. The receptor comes from a woman under 30 in good health. V and J are TRBV6-1 and TRBJ2-7; 13 bases fit TRBD2. CDR3 DNA sequence: TGTGCCAGCAGCACAACTAGCGGGAGGGCCAAAATCTACGAGCAGTACTTC. Translating it yields CASSTTSGRAKIYEQYF.